The T cell receptor beta chain described here comes from a study of OX40 agonist ivuxolimab in advanced cancers. Whole-study context: Past anti-PD-1, anti-PD-L1 or anti-CTLA-4 therapy was accepted, and 30% to 45% had received some.

Trimming took 5 bases from V and 5 from J; bases not matched to a gene: 8. CDR3 length: 15 residues. Germline CDR1 reads SGHTA; CDR2 reads FQGNSA. Repertoires were generated with immunoSEQ multiplex PCR, while TCRdb's copy carries only in-frame clones and drops some. The sample holds about 56,000 clones, around 82% seen once. Here the sequenced sample was CD4+ or CD8+ T cells sorted from blood, taken in a trial of the OX40 agonist ivuxolimab. The TCR comes from an adult with an advanced solid tumor such as melanoma, head and neck, liver or kidney cancer. The chain recombines TRBV7-2 with TRBJ2-1, with 8 bases aligning to TRBD2. CDR3 nucleotide sequence: TGTGCCAGCAGCCCCCGGGGGGGGGCGAACAATGAGCAGTTCTTC. As protein: CASSPRGGANNEQFF.